The clone carrying this T cell receptor (beta chain) was counted between two and nine times. Its antigen is unknown. V lost 7 bases and J lost 2; bases outside the gene matches: 1. Germline lookup yields CDR1 SQVTM and CDR2 ANQGSEA. The CDR3 runs to 13 residues. PCR was performed a second time for about 7 to 11 cycles using a sample-barcoded 5' primer and a J-beta primer mix. TCRdb called the 5' RACE reads again in MiXCR, with one record for every CDR3 protein. The table lists under 800,000 distinct CDR3 sequences, more than 20% of them singletons. The entry originates in a study of blood T cells in healthy people across ages. General study points: PBMC samples, being unsorted, prevented any conclusive comparison of naive and antigen-experienced cells. Roughly linear age-related decline in beta diversity appeared, significant by age 40. Considered underestimates were the diversity estimates obtained from one million T cells.

A minimum of 5 micrograms of total RNA was extracted per sample. The chain uses TRBV29-1 and TRBJ2-2; 10 positions agree with TRBD1. Material: blood. This clonotype was obtained from a man between 65 and 85 years old in good health. Here the CDR3 DNA reads TGCAGCGGACAGGGGGCCAACACCGGGGAGCTGTTTTTT. Protein product: CSGQGANTGELFF.